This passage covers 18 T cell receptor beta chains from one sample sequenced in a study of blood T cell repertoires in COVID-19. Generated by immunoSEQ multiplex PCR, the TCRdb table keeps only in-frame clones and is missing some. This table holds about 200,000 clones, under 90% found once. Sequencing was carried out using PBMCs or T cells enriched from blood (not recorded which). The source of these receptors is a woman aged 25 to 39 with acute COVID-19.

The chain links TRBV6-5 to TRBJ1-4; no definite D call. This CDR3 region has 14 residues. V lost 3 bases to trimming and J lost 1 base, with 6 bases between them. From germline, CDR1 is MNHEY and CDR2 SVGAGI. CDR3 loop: CASSYRGTNEKLFF. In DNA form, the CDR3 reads TGTGCCAGCAGTTATCGGGGAACTAATGAAAAACTGTTTTTT.

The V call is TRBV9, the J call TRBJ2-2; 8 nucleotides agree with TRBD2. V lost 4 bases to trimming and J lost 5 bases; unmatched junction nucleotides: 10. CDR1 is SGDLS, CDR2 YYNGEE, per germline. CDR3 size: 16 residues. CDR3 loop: CASSPQSGGGTGELFF. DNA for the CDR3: TGTGCCAGCAGCCCCCAGAGCGGGGGAGGTACCGGGGAGCTGTTTTTT.

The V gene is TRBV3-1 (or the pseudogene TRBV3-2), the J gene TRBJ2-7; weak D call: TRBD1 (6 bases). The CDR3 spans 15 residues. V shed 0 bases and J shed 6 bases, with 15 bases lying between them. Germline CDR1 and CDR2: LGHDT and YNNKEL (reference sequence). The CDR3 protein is CASSQDASGTREQYF. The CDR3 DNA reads TGTGCCAGCAGCCAAGATGCATCAGGGACACGCGAGCAGTACTTC.

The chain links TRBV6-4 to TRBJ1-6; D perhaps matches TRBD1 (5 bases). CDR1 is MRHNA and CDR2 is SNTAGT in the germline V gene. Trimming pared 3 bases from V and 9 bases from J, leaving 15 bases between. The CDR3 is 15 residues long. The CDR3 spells CASSESGQGISPLHF. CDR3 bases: TGTGCCAGCAGTGAATCCGGGCAGGGAATTTCACCCCTCCACTTT.

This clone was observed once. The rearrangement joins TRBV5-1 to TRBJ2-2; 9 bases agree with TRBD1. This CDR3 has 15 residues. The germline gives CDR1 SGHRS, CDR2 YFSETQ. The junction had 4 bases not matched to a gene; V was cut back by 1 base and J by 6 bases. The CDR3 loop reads CASSLRTGEAGELFF. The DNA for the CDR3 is TGCGCCAGCAGCTTGAGGACAGGGGAAGCCGGGGAGCTGTTTTTT.

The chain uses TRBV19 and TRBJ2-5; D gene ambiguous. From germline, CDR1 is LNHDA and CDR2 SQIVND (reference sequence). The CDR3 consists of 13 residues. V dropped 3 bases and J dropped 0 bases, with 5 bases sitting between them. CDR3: CASSMAHQETQYF. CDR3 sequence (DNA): TGTGCCAGTAGTATGGCCCACCAAGAGACCCAGTACTTC.

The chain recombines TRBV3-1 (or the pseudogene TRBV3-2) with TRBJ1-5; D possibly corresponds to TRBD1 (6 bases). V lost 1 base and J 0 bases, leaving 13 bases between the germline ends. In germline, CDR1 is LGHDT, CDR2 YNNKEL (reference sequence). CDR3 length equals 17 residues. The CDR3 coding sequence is TGTGCCAGCAGCCAAGGTCAGGGGACCCTTAGCAATCAGCCCCAGCATTTT. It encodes CASSQGQGTLSNQPQHF.

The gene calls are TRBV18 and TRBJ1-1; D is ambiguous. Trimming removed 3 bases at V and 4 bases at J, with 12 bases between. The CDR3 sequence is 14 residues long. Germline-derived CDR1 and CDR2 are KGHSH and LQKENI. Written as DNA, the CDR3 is TGTGCCAGCTCACCCAACGCAGGATCCACTGAAGCTTTCTTT. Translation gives CASSPNAGSTEAFF.

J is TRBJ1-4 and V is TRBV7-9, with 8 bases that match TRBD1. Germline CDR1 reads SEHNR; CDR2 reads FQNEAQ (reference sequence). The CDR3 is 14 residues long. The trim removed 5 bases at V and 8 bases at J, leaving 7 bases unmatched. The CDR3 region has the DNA TGTGCCAGCAGCCCGACAGGGGTAGGGGAAAAACTGTTTTTT. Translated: CASSPTGVGEKLFF.

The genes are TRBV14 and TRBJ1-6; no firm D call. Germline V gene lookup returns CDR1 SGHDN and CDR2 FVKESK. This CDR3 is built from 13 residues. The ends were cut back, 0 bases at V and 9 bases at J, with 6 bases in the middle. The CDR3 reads CASSQDLGSPLHF. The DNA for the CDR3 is TGTGCCAGCAGCCAAGATCTAGGTTCACCCCTCCACTTT.

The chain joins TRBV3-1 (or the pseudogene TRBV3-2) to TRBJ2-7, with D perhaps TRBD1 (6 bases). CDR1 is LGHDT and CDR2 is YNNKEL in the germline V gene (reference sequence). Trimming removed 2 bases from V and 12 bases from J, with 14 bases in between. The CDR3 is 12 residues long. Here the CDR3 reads CASSQYPGTLYF. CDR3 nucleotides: TGTGCCAGCAGCCAATACCCCGGGACACTGTACTTC.

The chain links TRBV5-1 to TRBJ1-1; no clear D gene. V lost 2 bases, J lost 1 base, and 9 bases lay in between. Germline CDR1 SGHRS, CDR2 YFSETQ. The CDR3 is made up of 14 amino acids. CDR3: CASSFFLENTEAFF. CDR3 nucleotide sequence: TGCGCCAGCAGCTTTTTCCTAGAGAACACTGAAGCTTTCTTT.

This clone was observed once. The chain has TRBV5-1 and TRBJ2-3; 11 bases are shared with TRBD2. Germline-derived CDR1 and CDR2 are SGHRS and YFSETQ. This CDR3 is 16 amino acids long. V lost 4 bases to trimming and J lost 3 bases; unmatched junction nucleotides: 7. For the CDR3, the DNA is TGCGCCAGCAGCCTAACCGGGACTAGCGGAACAGATACGCAGTATTTT. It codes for CASSLTGTSGTDTQYF. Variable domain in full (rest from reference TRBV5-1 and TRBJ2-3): KAGVTQTPRYLIKTRGQQVTLSCSPISGHRSVSWYQQTPGQGLQFLFEYFSETQRNKGNFPGRFSGRQFSNSRSEMNVSTLELGDSALYLCASSLTGTSGTDTQYFGPGTRLTVL.

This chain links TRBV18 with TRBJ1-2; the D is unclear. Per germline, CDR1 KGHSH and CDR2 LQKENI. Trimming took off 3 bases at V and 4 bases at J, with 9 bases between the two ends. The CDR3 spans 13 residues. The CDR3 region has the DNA TGTGCCAGCTCACCCGGGTTCGTCTATGGCTACACCTTC. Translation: CASSPGFVYGYTF.

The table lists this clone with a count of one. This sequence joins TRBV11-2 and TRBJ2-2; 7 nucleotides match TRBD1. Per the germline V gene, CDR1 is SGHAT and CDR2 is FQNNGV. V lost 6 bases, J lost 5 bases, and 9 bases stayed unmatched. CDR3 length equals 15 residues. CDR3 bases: TGTGCCAGCAGGCGACAGGGATGGGAGACCGGGGAGCTGTTTTTT. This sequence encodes CASRRQGWETGELFF.

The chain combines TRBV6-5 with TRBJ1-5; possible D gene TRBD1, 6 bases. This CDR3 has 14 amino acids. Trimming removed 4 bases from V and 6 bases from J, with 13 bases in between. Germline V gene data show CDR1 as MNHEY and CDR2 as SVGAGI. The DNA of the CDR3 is TGTGCCAGCAGTTTCGACAGGAAGTTTCAGCCCCAGCATTTT. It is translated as CASSFDRKFQPQHF.

The chain's CDR3 is CALGLTRVATNEKLFF. The CDR3 DNA is TGTGCCCTAGGCTTGACGCGGGTTGCAACTAATGAAAAACTGTTTTTT. The chain recombines TRBV19 with TRBJ1-4; D not certain. The ends were cut back, 11 bases at V and 0 bases at J, with 19 bases in the middle. This CDR3 spans 16 amino acids. Germline V gene lookup returns CDR1 LNHDA and CDR2 SQIVND (reference sequence).

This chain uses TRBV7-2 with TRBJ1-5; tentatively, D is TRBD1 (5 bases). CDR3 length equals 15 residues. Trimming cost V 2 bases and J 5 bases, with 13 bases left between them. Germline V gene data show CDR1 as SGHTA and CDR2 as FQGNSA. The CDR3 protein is CASSLNSGAYQPQHF. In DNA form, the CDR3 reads TGTGCCAGCAGCTTAAATAGCGGGGCTTATCAGCCCCAGCATTTT.